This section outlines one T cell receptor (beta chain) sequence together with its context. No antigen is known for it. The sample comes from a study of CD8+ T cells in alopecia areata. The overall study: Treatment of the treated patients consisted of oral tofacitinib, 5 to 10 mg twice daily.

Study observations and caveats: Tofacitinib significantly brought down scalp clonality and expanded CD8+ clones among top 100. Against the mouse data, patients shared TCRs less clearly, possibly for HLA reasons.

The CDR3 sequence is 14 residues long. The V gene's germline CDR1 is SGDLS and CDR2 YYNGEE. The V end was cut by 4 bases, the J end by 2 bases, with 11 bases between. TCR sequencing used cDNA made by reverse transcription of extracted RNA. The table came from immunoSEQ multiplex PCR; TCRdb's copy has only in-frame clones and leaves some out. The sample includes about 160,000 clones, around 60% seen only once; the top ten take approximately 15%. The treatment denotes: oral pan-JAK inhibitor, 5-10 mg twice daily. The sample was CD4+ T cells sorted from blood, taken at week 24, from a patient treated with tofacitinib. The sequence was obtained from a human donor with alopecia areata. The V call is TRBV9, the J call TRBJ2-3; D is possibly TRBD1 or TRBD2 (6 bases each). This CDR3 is CASSPAGHTDTQYF. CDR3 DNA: TGTGCCAGCAGCCCCGCGGGACACACAGATACGCAGTATTTT. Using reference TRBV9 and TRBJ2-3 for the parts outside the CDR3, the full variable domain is DSGVTQTPKHLITATGQRVTLRCSPRSGDLSVYWYQQSLDQGLQFLIQYYNGEERAKGNILERFSAQQFPDLHSELNLSSLELGDSALYFCASSPAGHTDTQYFGPGTRLTVL.